The next 4 T cell receptor beta chains were all read from a single sample in a study of cytomegalovirus exposure and HLA in healthy donors. Primers: 60 Vbeta forward and 13 Jbeta reverse. The repertoire was sequenced with immunoSEQ multiplex PCR; TCRdb's copy has only in-frame clones and lacks some. The sample consists of about 140,000 clones, 65% to 90% of them appearing once. Sequencing input: PBMCs. These receptors were taken from a female donor in good health and CMV-seronegative.

This rearrangement joins TRBV27 to TRBJ2-1; the match to TRBD2 covers 8 bases. Unmatched junction bases numbered 7, after V lost 3 bases and J lost 6 bases. The germline V gene encodes CDR1 MNHEY and CDR2 SMNVEV (reference sequence). The length of the CDR3 is 15 residues. The CDR3, as DNA: TGTGCCAGCAGTTTTCCAGCGGGAGAAGGCAATGAGCAGTTCTTC. Amino acids: CASSFPAGEGNEQFF.

This chain connects TRBV29-1 to TRBJ2-5; 7 nucleotides align to TRBD1. The J call may be mistaken, given a closer DNA end match to TRBJ2-7. CDR1 and CDR2 from the germline V gene are SQVTM and ANQGSEA. This CDR3 has 12 amino acids. This CDR3 reads CSVPTGYDEQYF. In nucleotides, the CDR3 is TGCAGCGTTCCGACAGGGTACGACGAGCAGTACTTC.

The genes are TRBV20-1 and TRBJ2-1, with D unresolved. The germline V gene encodes CDR1 DFQATT and CDR2 SNEGSKA (reference sequence). Trimming left V 6 bases short and J 8 bases short, with 11 bases between. This CDR3 is built from 11 residues. The DNA of the CDR3 is TGCAGTGCGCCTACCTTACATGAGCAGTTCTTC. It is translated as CSAPTLHEQFF.

This clone was observed once. The J gene is TRBJ1-2, the V gene TRBV27; 9 nucleotides line up with TRBD1. This CDR3 is built from 15 residues. The germline CDR1 and CDR2 sequences are MNHEY and SMNVEV (reference sequence). V shed 5 bases and J 6 bases; nucleotides not matched to a gene: 10. The chain's CDR3 is CASSPGIDRGNGYTF. Written as DNA, the CDR3 is TGTGCCAGCAGTCCGGGGATAGACAGGGGGAATGGCTACACCTTC.